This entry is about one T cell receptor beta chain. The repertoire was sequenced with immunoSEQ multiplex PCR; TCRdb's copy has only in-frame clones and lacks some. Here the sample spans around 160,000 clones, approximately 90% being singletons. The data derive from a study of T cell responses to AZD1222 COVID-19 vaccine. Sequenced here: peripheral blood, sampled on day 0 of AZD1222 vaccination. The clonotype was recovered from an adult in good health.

The CDR3 DNA is TGTGCCAGCAGACCGGGACAGGGGTACTACGAGCAGTACTTC. Translation: CASRPGQGYYEQYF. The chain joins TRBV28 to TRBJ2-7; the match to TRBD1 covers 10 bases. Germline CDR1 MDHEN, CDR2 SYDVKM. This CDR3 is 14 amino acids long. V shed 6 bases, J shed 3 bases, and the junction held 5 bases outside the gene matches.